Here is one T cell receptor beta chain with its context. Its cognate antigen is unknown. These data belong to a study of cytomegalovirus exposure and HLA in healthy donors. Study-wide context: An analysis done earlier identified 90 million to 120 million unique TCR beta sequences from about 179 million T cells. Findings and limits, study-wide: Per a later analysis, HLA-associated TCR beta chains showed more clonal expansion than other, equally common TCR beta chains. Excluded: some indistinguishable V segments such as TRBV6-2 and TRBV6-3.

The PCR was carried out with 60 Vbeta primers and 13 Jbeta primers. Repertoires were generated with immunoSEQ multiplex PCR, while TCRdb's copy carries only in-frame clones and drops some. The table lists 150,000 to 200,000 clones, roughly 83% of them singletons, with roughly 1.6% in the top ten. Germline V gene lookup returns CDR1 SGHKS and CDR2 YYEKEE (reference sequence). The V end lost 4 bases, the J end lost 2 bases, and 10 bases lay between the germline ends. The CDR3 runs to 14 residues. This receptor was identified in a woman aged 45-59 years in good health and CMV-seronegative. Material: PBMCs. J is TRBJ2-1 and V is TRBV5-5; possibly TRBD1 for D (5 bases). CDR3 in amino acids: CASSQDSTYNEQFF. The CDR3 coding sequence is TGTGCCAGCAGCCAAGACAGCACCTACAATGAGCAGTTCTTC. Together with reference TRBV5-5 and TRBJ2-1, the CDR3 gives the full variable domain: DAGVTQSPTHLIKTRGQQVTLRCSPISGHKSVSWYQQVLGQGPQFIFQYYEKEERGRGNFPDRFSARQFPNYSSELNVNALLLGDSALYLCASSQDSTYNEQFFGPGTRLTVL.